The rows below give T cell receptor beta chains drawn from one sample of a study of CD8+CD57+ T cells in acquired aplastic anemia. TCRdb independently ran MiXCR on the reads; one entry per CDR3 protein. The data show some 180,000 distinct CDR3 sequences, roughly 65% seen once. The sample consisted of sorted CD4+, CD8+, or CD8+CD57+ T cells (not recorded which) from PBMCs. The receptors shown here come from a human donor with aplastic anemia. Both conserved end residues are part of each CDR3. Each record gives: V gene, J gene, D gene, clone size, CDR3 protein, CDR3 DNA. A D gene is named only where the DNA matches it firmly. Size is stated for part of the rows, as once, few or many counts, or as a class when the clone is expanded.

v_call: TRBV5-1; j_call: TRBJ1-2; d_call: TRBD1; clone_size: .; cdr3_aa: CASSRTGIGGYTF; cdr3_nt: TGCGCCAGCAGCCGGACAGGGATTGGTGGCTACACCTTC
v_call: TRBV2; j_call: TRBJ1-4; d_call: .; clone_size: .; cdr3_aa: CASTRGLNEKLFF; cdr3_nt: TGTGCCAGCACCCGGGGCCTTAATGAAAAACTGTTTTTT
v_call: TRBV7-9; j_call: TRBJ2-4; d_call: .; clone_size: many; cdr3_aa: CASSLDSVRAGRNVQYF; cdr3_nt: TGTGCCAGCAGCCTGGACTCGGTTCGGGCAGGACGCAACGTTCAGTACTTC
v_call: TRBV15; j_call: TRBJ2-2; d_call: TRBD2; clone_size: .; cdr3_aa: CATSKGLAGVHGELFF; cdr3_nt: TGTGCCACCAGCAAAGGACTAGCGGGGGTCCACGGGGAGCTGTTTTTT
v_call: TRBV20-1; j_call: TRBJ2-2; d_call: .; clone_size: .; cdr3_aa: CSAEAQVTGELFF; cdr3_nt: TGCAGTGCAGAAGCACAGGTCACCGGGGAGCTGTTTTTT
v_call: TRBV29-1; j_call: TRBJ1-5; d_call: .; clone_size: .; cdr3_aa: CSVKDGNQPQHF; cdr3_nt: TGCAGCGTTAAAGACGGTAATCAGCCCCAGCATTTT
v_call: TRBV20-1; j_call: TRBJ2-5; d_call: .; clone_size: .; cdr3_aa: CSARGTNEQETQYF; cdr3_nt: TGCAGTGCTAGAGGGACTAACGAGCAAGAGACCCAGTACTTC
v_call: TRBV6-1; j_call: TRBJ2-7; d_call: .; clone_size: many; cdr3_aa: CASSEGLGPLYEQYF; cdr3_nt: TGTGCCAGCAGCGAAGGGCTGGGACCCCTTTACGAGCAGTACTTC
v_call: TRBV7-9; j_call: TRBJ2-1; d_call: .; clone_size: once; cdr3_aa: CASSLGGDSYYNEQFF; cdr3_nt: TGTGCCAGCAGCTTAGGCGGCGACAGCTATTACAATGAGCAGTTCTTC
v_call: TRBV14; j_call: TRBJ1-2; d_call: .; clone_size: .; cdr3_aa: CASSQDRAGTRYYGYTF; cdr3_nt: TGTGCCAGCAGCCAAGATCGGGCAGGTACCAGGTACTATGGCTACACCTTC
v_call: TRBV24-1; j_call: TRBJ2-2; d_call: .; clone_size: .; cdr3_aa: CATSDLLPTGELFF; cdr3_nt: TGTGCCACCAGTGATTTGTTACCCACCGGGGAGCTGTTTTTT
v_call: TRBV29-1; j_call: TRBJ2-7; d_call: .; clone_size: .; cdr3_aa: CSKPGTSSYEQYF; cdr3_nt: TGCAGCAAGCCGGGGACGAGCTCCTACGAGCAGTACTTC
v_call: TRBV20-1; j_call: TRBJ2-2; d_call: .; clone_size: .; cdr3_aa: CSASPSSTGELFF; cdr3_nt: TGCAGTGCTAGCCCCTCTAGCACCGGGGAGCTGTTTTTT
v_call: TRBV7-2; j_call: TRBJ1-1; d_call: .; clone_size: .; cdr3_aa: CASSLIGRNTEAFF; cdr3_nt: TGTGCCAGCAGCTTAATAGGTAGGAACACTGAAGCTTTCTTT
v_call: TRBV24-1; j_call: TRBJ2-2; d_call: TRBD1; clone_size: many; cdr3_aa: CATSDSPGTVDNGELFF; cdr3_nt: TGTGCCACCAGTGATTCCCCCGGGACAGTTGACAACGGGGAGCTGTTTTTT
v_call: TRBV15; j_call: TRBJ2-1; d_call: TRBD1; clone_size: .; cdr3_aa: CASALGQGNEQFF; cdr3_nt: TGTGCCTCCGCGTTAGGACAGGGCAATGAGCAGTTCTTC
v_call: TRBV5-1; j_call: TRBJ2-1; d_call: .; clone_size: .; cdr3_aa: CASSPRDKEVNEQFF; cdr3_nt: TGCGCCAGCAGCCCCCGGGACAAGGAGGTTAATGAGCAGTTCTTC
v_call: TRBV24-1; j_call: TRBJ2-3; d_call: .; clone_size: .; cdr3_aa: CATSDLYQGGETDTQYF; cdr3_nt: TGTGCCACCAGTGATTTATACCAGGGAGGCGAGACAGATACGCAGTATTTT
v_call: TRBV10-3; j_call: TRBJ2-1; d_call: .; clone_size: .; cdr3_aa: CAIAAREGYNEQFF; cdr3_nt: TGTGCCATCGCCGCGAGGGAAGGTTACAATGAGCAGTTCTTC
v_call: TRBV24-1; j_call: TRBJ2-2; d_call: TRBD2; clone_size: .; cdr3_aa: CATSDSPGLAVNTGELFF; cdr3_nt: TGTGCCACCAGTGATTCCCCAGGACTAGCGGTGAACACCGGGGAGCTGTTTTTT
v_call: TRBV2; j_call: TRBJ2-1; d_call: .; clone_size: .; cdr3_aa: CASSDRLALNNEQFF; cdr3_nt: TGTGCCAGCAGTGATAGGCTAGCGCTAAACAATGAGCAGTTCTTC
v_call: TRBV12-3/TRBV12-4; j_call: TRBJ1-1; d_call: .; clone_size: .; cdr3_aa: CASGEGTRNTEASF; cdr3_nt: TGTGCCAGCGGAGAAGGGACCAGGAACACTGAAGCTTCCTTT
v_call: TRBV2; j_call: TRBJ1-2; d_call: .; clone_size: .; cdr3_aa: CASSGGTAAKGGYTF; cdr3_nt: TGTGCCAGCAGTGGAGGCACGGCGGCGAAGGGTGGCTACACCTTC
v_call: TRBV12-3/TRBV12-4; j_call: TRBJ2-7; d_call: TRBD2; clone_size: many; cdr3_aa: CASSLSGAPYEQYF; cdr3_nt: TGTGCCAGCAGCTTAAGCGGGGCCCCCTACGAGCAGTACTTC
v_call: TRBV7-9; j_call: TRBJ2-7; d_call: TRBD2; clone_size: .; cdr3_aa: CASSSSSGNSYEQYF; cdr3_nt: TGTGCCAGCAGCTCATCTAGCGGGAACTCCTACGAGCAGTACTTC
v_call: TRBV10-3; j_call: TRBJ1-1; d_call: .; clone_size: .; cdr3_aa: CAIREGTEAFF; cdr3_nt: TGTGCCATCAGGGAAGGGACTGAAGCTTTCTTT
v_call: TRBV7-8; j_call: TRBJ2-3; d_call: .; clone_size: .; cdr3_aa: CASSWLTGSTDTQYF; cdr3_nt: TGTGCCAGCAGCTGGTTGACAGGAAGCACAGATACGCAGTATTTT
v_call: TRBV11-3; j_call: TRBJ2-5; d_call: TRBD1; clone_size: .; cdr3_aa: CASSLWDRGEETQYF; cdr3_nt: TGTGCCAGCAGCTTATGGGACAGGGGGGAAGAGACCCAGTACTTC